This TCR beta chain derives from a study of molecular identifiers for immune sequencing clone quantification listed by TCRdb under 2018. General notes on the study: For a replicate experiment, RNA from about 20,000 or 100,000 naive CD8 T cells was divided into five aliquots, of which four were sequenced. The study was a methods study using CD8 T cells to benchmark molecular-identifier clustering-based TCR repertoire sequencing (MIDCIRS) and TCR RNA copy counting.

Libraries of naive CD8 T cells were built from around 20,000 to 990,000 sorted cells, with 10%, 30% or 50% of the purified RNA used. Naive CD8 T cells were FACS-sorted as CD8+CD4-CCR7+CD45RA+ on a BD FACSAria II into RLT Plus buffer. To test detection sensitivity, Jurkat RNA equivalent to more than 8 TCR copies was spiked into samples of about 19,000-1,000,000 naive CD8 T cells. Enrichment of CD8 T cells was done with RosetteSep CD8+ T Cell Enrichment Cocktail plus Ficoll-Paque, and ACK red cell lysis came afterward. Details on this clonotype: The target of this receptor is not known. A single base separates this from a much larger clone, so it may be a read error.

Paper-wide results and their limitations: Modeling gave roughly 3 recovered TCR RNA copies per cell versus approximately 11 by digital PCR, implying around 31% capture efficiency. Highly expanded clone sizes could be underestimated if identical TCR molecules share a barcode. Even against a background of 850,000 to 1,000,000 naive CD8 T cells, spiked-in Jurkat TCR RNA amounting to a single cell's worth was reported to be detectable. Spiked-in Jurkat TCR RNA (10 copies' worth), which is not part of the donor repertoire, was contained in the naive libraries. When barcode sub-clustering was omitted, TCR diversity was inflated by chimeric consensus sequences, with chimeras reaching as high as 47%. Clones above 20 RNA copies held over 98% of molecules in CMV-specific effector cells but under 1% in naive cells.

To prepare the library, PCR was applied. Instrument used: Illumina HiSeq 4000. Preparation of bulk TCR libraries followed a previously described approach, with the TCR primers listed in Table S5. The Qiagen AllPrep DNA/RNA kit was used to purify total RNA. Before any analysis, reads coming from multiple sequencing runs of the same library were combined into one pool. Per the original workflow: Reads were retained only if the reads had an exact TCR constant sequence, and the retained reads were trimmed to 150 nt and grouped according to their 12-nt molecular barcodes. Within each barcode group, reads were sub-clustered at a 15% Levenshtein threshold, and quality-weighted consensus sequences were built per RNA molecule. Non-functional sequences were removed, as were lower-count sequences one edit away from another. Barcode sub-clusters with fewer than 20% of the maximum read count were removed, based on fitting two negative binomial distributions. TCRdb itself trimmed the public reads at Q25 with fastp, ran MiXCR and retained productive beta chains. Each CDR3 protein appears once, grouped with its most common genes and DNA. The V and J calls come from TCRdb's annotation, not from the publication. The sample table lists 550,000 to 750,000 distinct CDR3 sequences, 15% to 20% of them with a count of one. The ten largest clonotypes hold roughly 0.85% of the sample.

According to the germline V gene (reference sequence), CDR1 reads MNHEY and CDR2 reads SMNVEV. Its CDR3 holds 16 amino acids, cysteine through phenylalanine. The retained sequence is limited to the CDR3, 48 bases, with the frame set at the first base. This clonotype was sampled from a human donor in good health. Some libraries in this study had Jurkat cell RNA spiked in. This receptor chain uses TRBV27 and TRBJ2-2; 9 central nucleotides agree with TRBD2. Sequencing input: naive CD8+ T cells from blood, with Jurkat cell RNA spiked in. Per the publication, the cell subset or site label means: FACS-sorted CD8+CD4-CCR7+CD45RA+ naive T cells. The DNA sequence follows: TGTGCCAGCAGTTTTACAGTAGCGGGAGTCCCCGGGAAGCTGTTTTTT. Translated, it gives CASSFTVAGVPGKLFF.